This T cell receptor (beta chain) was sequenced during a study of T cell changes during pregnancy in multiple sclerosis. Produced via immunoSEQ multiplex PCR; TCRdb's table is partial and in-frame only. The data contain some 95,000 clones, 85% to 95% of them singletons. The CDR3 is 17 residues long. Between the trimmed V and J ends, which lost 0 bases and 2 bases, there was a span of 17 bases. Per the germline V gene, CDR1 is SGHRS and CDR2 is YFSETQ. V gene TRBV5-1 combines with J gene TRBJ1-1; D perhaps matches TRBD1 (6 bases). This sequence originates from a female donor with multiple sclerosis, enrolled in a pregnancy study. This specimen was peripheral blood, taken in the first trimester of pregnancy. CDR3 in amino acids: CASSLEGQGFSNTEAFF. The DNA of the CDR3 is TGCGCCAGCAGCTTGGAGGGGCAGGGGTTCTCCAACACTGAAGCTTTCTTT.